This T cell receptor (beta chain) was profiled in a study of PD-L1 blockade in urothelial cancer. About the research overall: Blood yielded a median of about 150,000 T cells per sample.

Sequencing was performed with immunoSEQ multiplex PCR; in TCRdb, only in-frame clones are kept and a portion is missing. The table records approximately 100,000 clones, about 90% of them present only once. Study results and limitations: Durable-benefit patients showed greater tumor-associated blood clone expansion at 3 weeks.

Concerning this clone itself: Antigen unknown.

CDR3 size: 17 residues. The ends lost 3 bases at V and 3 bases at J; junction bases unmatched: 11. Germline CDR1 reads SGDLS; CDR2 reads YYNGEE. The rearrangement joins TRBV9 to TRBJ2-3; 9 bases agree with TRBD2. Material: PBMCs, obtained around atezolizumab (anti-PD-L1) treatment. The source of this sequence is a woman older than 75 with urothelial cancer. The DNA of the CDR3 is TGTGCCAGCAGCGCGGGAGTGTGGCGGGAGGGAACAGATACGCAGTATTTT. Translated: CASSAGVWREGTDTQYF.